Listed here are 29 T cell receptor beta chains from one sample, sequenced in a study of identical twins. MiXCR, run by TCRdb on the 5' RACE reads, gives a single entry per CDR3 protein. This sample yields 500,000 to 650,000 distinct CDR3 sequences, of which approximately 20% are seen a single time; about 0.48% belongs to the top ten. The data also belong to a second study, concerning yellow fever vaccine responses in identical twins.

Sequenced sample: CD4+ T cells sorted from blood. Receptors originate from a woman younger than 35 in good health.

The gene calls are TRBV5-1 and TRBJ2-1; TRBD2 matches at 10 bases. V lost 2 bases to trimming and J lost 1 base; unmatched junction nucleotides: 3. CDR3 size: 16 residues. Germline V gene lookup returns CDR1 SGHRS and CDR2 YFSETQ. CDR3 region: CASSFLAGASYNEQFF. The DNA for the CDR3 is TGCGCCAGCAGCTTTCTAGCGGGAGCTTCCTACAATGAGCAGTTCTTC.

This clonotype was found a few times. The J gene is TRBJ1-2, the V gene TRBV4-1; 9 bases align to TRBD1. V lost 6 bases to trimming and J lost 3 bases; unmatched junction nucleotides: 17. Germline lookup yields CDR1 MGHRA and CDR2 YSYEKL. The CDR3 totals 18 residues. CDR3 sequence reads: CASSSGQGTLIPHYGYTF. CDR3 sequence (DNA): TGCGCCAGCAGTTCCGGACAGGGGACTCTCATTCCTCACTATGGCTACACCTTC.

This clonotype occurred a few times. This rearrangement joins TRBV5-1 to TRBJ2-1; TRBD2 agrees at 11 bases. The CDR3 contains 15 residues. Looked up from germline, CDR1 is SGHRS and CDR2 is YFSETQ. V trimming: 4 bases; J trimming: 8 bases; junction bases outside the gene matches: 8. The CDR3: CASSELAGARDEQFF. For the CDR3, the DNA is TGCGCCAGCAGCGAACTAGCGGGAGCTAGGGATGAGCAGTTCTTC. The whole variable domain, filled in from reference TRBV5-1 and TRBJ2-1, reads KAGVTQTPRYLIKTRGQQVTLSCSPISGHRSVSWYQQTPGQGLQFLFEYFSETQRNKGNFPGRFSGRQFSNSRSEMNVSTLELGDSALYLCASSELAGARDEQFFGPGTRLTVL.

Here the CDR3 reads CASSQTGEGYGYTF. CDR3 bases: TGCGCCAGCAGCCAGACAGGGGAGGGGTATGGCTACACCTTC. The gene calls are TRBV4-1 and TRBJ1-2, with 8 positions matching TRBD1. The V gene end was trimmed by 3 bases and the J gene end by 5 bases; junction bases not matched to a gene: 5. Germline CDR1 reads MGHRA; CDR2 reads YSYEKL. The CDR3 covers 14 residues.

The V gene is TRBV10-3, the J gene TRBJ2-2; the D gene could be TRBD1 or TRBD2 (5 bases each). The ends were cut back, 6 bases at V and 3 bases at J, with 5 bases in the middle. The CDR3 loop spans 12 amino acids. Germline values: CDR1 ENHRY, CDR2 SYGVKD. The CDR3 coding sequence is TGTGCCATCAGGGGGGACACCGGGGAGCTGTTTTTT. Amino acids: CAIRGDTGELFF.

This sequence joins TRBV5-1 and TRBJ1-1, with 11 bases that match TRBD1. V shed 4 bases and J 5 bases; nucleotides not matched to a gene: 10. This CDR3 is built from 16 residues. CDR1 is SGHRS and CDR2 is YFSETQ in the germline V gene. The CDR3: CASSPTAGDRGTEAFF. As DNA, the CDR3 is TGCGCCAGCAGCCCCACGGCTGGGGACAGGGGGACTGAAGCTTTCTTT.

The chain joins TRBV3-1 to TRBJ2-1; the match to TRBD2 covers 9 bases. Per the germline V gene, CDR1 is LGHDT and CDR2 is YNNKEL (reference sequence). The CDR3 has 15 amino acids. Losses at the gene ends were 2 bases for V and 9 bases for J; bases not matched to a gene: 8. DNA of the CDR3: TGTGCCAGCAGCCAACAAGCGGGGGGATCTCGTGAGCAGTTCTTC. As protein: CASSQQAGGSREQFF.

The genes are TRBV7-9 and TRBJ1-1, with unresolved D. In germline, CDR1 is SEHNR, CDR2 FQNEAQ (reference sequence). The CDR3 has 13 residues. V lost 3 bases and J 6 bases, leaving 11 bases between the germline ends. CDR3: CASSLSQESEAFF. The CDR3 nucleotides read TGTGCCAGCAGCTTGAGCCAGGAGTCTGAAGCTTTCTTT.

This clonotype was recorded a few times. V and J are TRBV14 and TRBJ2-1; 12 bases agree with TRBD2. CDR1 is SGHDN and CDR2 is FVKESK in the germline V gene. The junction had 7 bases not matched to a gene; V was cut back by 4 bases and J by 15 bases. There are 13 residues in the CDR3. The CDR3 nucleotides read TGTGCCAGCAGCCCCCTAGCGGGAGGGCCGGGGTTCTTC. It specifies CASSPLAGGPGFF.

This clonotype was seen many times. J is TRBJ2-3 and V is TRBV12-3 or TRBV12-4; D is ambiguous. CDR3 size: 13 residues. V was trimmed by 3 bases and J by 4 bases, leaving 8 bases between them. Written as DNA, the CDR3 is TGTGCCAGCAGTTTTTCCGCCCCAGATACGCAGTATTTT. Amino acids: CASSFSAPDTQYF.

This sequence joins TRBV12-5 and TRBJ2-2, with D possibly called TRBD1 or TRBD2 (6 bases each). From germline, CDR1 is LGHNT and CDR2 FRNRAP. V lost 2 bases and J 4 bases, leaving 14 bases between the germline ends. The length of the CDR3 is 16 residues. CDR3 in DNA: TGTGCTAGTGGTTTGCCTGGAGGGGGATTCACCGGGGAGCTGTTTTTT. Amino acids: CASGLPGGGFTGELFF.

The rearrangement joins TRBV11-2 to TRBJ1-2; D is unresolved. Germline CDR1 reads SGHAT; CDR2 reads FQNNGV. V was clipped by 2 bases and J by 5 bases, with 15 bases between them. The CDR3 covers 15 residues. The CDR3 reads CASSLLGQAKYGYTF. The CDR3 coding sequence is TGTGCCAGCAGCTTATTAGGCCAGGCGAAATATGGCTACACCTTC. Together with reference TRBV11-2 and TRBJ1-2, the CDR3 gives the full variable domain: EAGVAQSPRYKIIEKRQSVAFWCNPISGHATLYWYQQILGQGPKLLIQFQNNGVVDDSQLPKDRFSAERLKGVDSTLKIQPAKLEDSAVYLCASSLLGQAKYGYTFGSGTRLTVV.

Ten or more counts support this clonotype. The rearrangement joins TRBV3-1 to TRBJ2-2, with D possibly being TRBD1 (5 bases). This CDR3 region has 14 residues. The V and J ends lost 5 bases and 4 bases respectively, with 11 bases between them. The germline V gene encodes CDR1 LGHDT and CDR2 YNNKEL (reference sequence). CDR3 coding DNA: TGTGCCAGCAGCGGGGCCTACGGCACCGGGGAGCTGTTTTTT. The encoded protein is CASSGAYGTGELFF.

This chain connects TRBV6-1 to TRBJ2-5; 11 bases are shared with TRBD2. The germline gives CDR1 MNHNS, CDR2 SASEGT. V was clipped by 4 bases and J by 5 bases; unmatched bases: 3. The CDR3 runs 14 residues. The DNA of the CDR3 is TGTGCCAGCAGTGTAGCGGGGGGGCGGGAGACCCAGTACTTC. Its protein is CASSVAGGRETQYF.

The chain carries TRBV20-1 and TRBJ2-7; D not resolved. The germline V gene has CDR1 DFQATT and CDR2 SNEGSKA (reference sequence). The CDR3 totals 18 residues. The V end lost 1 base, the J end lost 2 bases, and 24 bases lay between the germline ends. CDR3 sequence: CSARADTAISPRAYEQYF. CDR3 nucleotides: TGCAGTGCTAGAGCCGACACTGCGATCTCCCCTAGAGCCTACGAGCAGTACTTC.

The chain has TRBV7-6 and TRBJ1-5, with TRBD1 matching 9 bases. Germline V lookup: CDR1 SGHVS, CDR2 FNYEAQ. V lost 3 bases and J lost 7; bases outside the gene matches: 4. CDR3 length equals 14 residues. This CDR3 reads CASSFDRGRQPQHF. The CDR3 coding sequence is TGTGCCAGCAGCTTCGACAGGGGGAGGCAGCCCCAGCATTTT.

This clonotype was picked up many times. The genes are TRBV12-3 or TRBV12-4 and TRBJ1-1, with D hard to call. CDR3 size: 13 residues. Trimming removed 7 bases from V and 2 bases from J, with 11 bases in between. The CDR3 protein is CASTLQLNTEAFF. The CDR3 DNA reads as TGTGCCAGCACTCTACAGCTAAACACTGAAGCTTTCTTT.

The CDR3 loop reads CSAPRGVDTQYF. CDR3 DNA: TGCAGTGCTCCTCGGGGGGTAGATACGCAGTATTTT. The rearrangement links TRBV20-1 to TRBJ2-3, with TRBD2 identical over 7 bases. CDR1 is DFQATT and CDR2 is SNEGSKA in the germline V gene (reference sequence). The CDR3 spans 12 residues. The V segment lost 5 bases and the J segment 5 bases; nucleotides outside the gene matches: 4.

The rearrangement uses TRBV7-3 and TRBJ2-5, with 8 bases that match TRBD1. Losses at the gene ends were 5 bases for V and 3 bases for J; bases not matched to a gene: 5. The CDR3 loop spans 14 amino acids. Germline values: CDR1 SGHTA, CDR2 FQGTGA. DNA of the CDR3: TGTGCCAGCAGCGCCCACAGGGGGGAAGAGACCCAGTACTTC. This gives the protein CASSAHRGEETQYF.

V usage is TRBV6-1 and J usage is TRBJ2-7, with 10 bases lining up with TRBD2. V lost 6 bases and J lost 0; bases outside the gene matches: 8. The germline V gene has CDR1 MNHNS and CDR2 SASEGT. This CDR3 comprises 16 residues. The CDR3 sequence is CASRGTGTSVSYEQYF. CDR3 nucleotides: TGTGCCAGCAGGGGTACCGGGACTAGCGTCTCCTACGAGCAGTACTTC.

The genes are TRBV5-1 and TRBJ2-2; D ambiguous. Trimming took 0 bases from V and 6 from J, leaving 12 bases between them. The CDR3 spans 15 residues. Germline CDR1 is SGHRS and CDR2 is YFSETQ. The CDR3 nucleotides are TGCGCCAGCAGCTTGGGGGTTGTCGACCCCGGGGAGCTGTTTTTT. This translates into CASSLGVVDPGELFF.

The chain has TRBV6-5 and TRBJ2-1; D possibly corresponds to TRBD2 (6 bases). CDR1 MNHEY and CDR2 SVGAGI come from the germline V gene. This CDR3 has 10 amino acids. Trimming took off 8 bases at V and 10 bases at J, with 9 bases between the two ends. CDR3 in DNA: TGTGCCAGCGGTCGGGGGGAGCAGTTCTTC. Its translation is CASGRGEQFF.

This clonotype appeared a few times. The gene calls are TRBV7-2 and TRBJ2-7; a possible D gene is TRBD2 (6 bases). The CDR3 has 15 amino acids. V lost 1 base to trimming and J lost 2 bases, with 12 bases between them. CDR1 SGHTA and CDR2 FQGNSA come from the germline V gene. The CDR3 sequence is CASSLGGGDTYEQYV. In DNA, the CDR3 is TGTGCCAGCAGCTTAGGAGGAGGGGATACCTACGAGCAGTACGTC.

There are many counts of this clonotype. This chain links TRBV29-1 with TRBJ2-1; 7 bases line up with TRBD2. The ends lost 8 bases at V and 4 bases at J; junction bases unmatched: 8. Germline lookup yields CDR1 SQVTM and CDR2 ANQGSEA. This CDR3 contains 13 residues. The CDR3: CSSWDYPYNEQFF. The CDR3 bases are TGCAGCAGCTGGGACTACCCTTACAATGAGCAGTTCTTC.

The V call is TRBV20-1, the J call TRBJ1-3; D is unclear. This CDR3 comprises 13 residues. V lost 5 bases and J lost 0, with 8 bases in between. In germline, CDR1 is DFQATT, CDR2 SNEGSKA (reference sequence). Here the CDR3 reads CSAFPGSGNTIYF. The CDR3 bases are TGCAGTGCTTTCCCCGGCTCTGGAAACACCATATATTTT.

This chain connects TRBV6-1 to TRBJ1-5; unclear D gene. Germline V gives CDR1 MNHNS, CDR2 SASEGT. The CDR3 has 14 residues. The ends were cut back, 7 bases at V and 2 bases at J, with 12 bases in the middle. CDR3 residues: CASTEQWGNQPQHF. CDR3 nucleotides: TGTGCCAGCACCGAACAGTGGGGCAATCAGCCCCAGCATTTT.

V gene TRBV14 combines with J gene TRBJ1-6; D is ambiguous. Trimming cost V 1 base and J 9 bases, with 7 bases left between them. The CDR3 has 13 residues. In germline, CDR1 is SGHDN, CDR2 FVKESK. The CDR3 nucleotides read TGTGCCAGCAGCCAAGTTGAAGTTTCACCCCTCCACTTT. Translating gives CASSQVEVSPLHF. Complete variable domain (other parts from reference TRBV14 and TRBJ1-6): EAGVTQFPSHSVIEKGQTVTLRCDPISGHDNLYWYRRVMGKEIKFLLHFVKESKQDESGMPNNRFLAERTGGTYSTLKVQPAELEDSGVYFCASSQVEVSPLHFGNGTRLTVT.

In this sample, this clonotype turned up a few times. The chain carries TRBV20-1 and TRBJ1-2, with TRBD1 identical over 7 bases. This CDR3 has 12 amino acids. The V segment lost 4 bases and the J segment 7 bases; nucleotides outside the gene matches: 6. Germline CDR1 and CDR2: DFQATT and SNEGSKA (reference sequence). CDR3 DNA: TGCAGTGCTACGACAGGGAGGGGTGGCTACACCTTC. This encodes CSATTGRGGYTF.

A few counts support this clonotype. V gene TRBV20-1 combines with J gene TRBJ2-1; D is perhaps TRBD1 (6 bases). This CDR3 contains 14 residues. In germline, CDR1 is DFQATT, CDR2 SNEGSKA (reference sequence). Trimming stripped 6 bases from V and 0 bases from J, with 12 bases between. In DNA, the CDR3 is TGCAGTGCCCGAGCCAGGGGCTCCTACAATGAGCAGTTCTTC. Its translation is CSARARGSYNEQFF.